The following is a T cell receptor beta chain sequence with its context. Antigen unknown. This specimen comes from a study of lymphopenia after photon versus proton radiotherapy. Study outcomes and limitations: Post-nadir TCR diversity decline inversely tracked overall survival among those who died. After lymphocyte nadir, photon-treated repertoires showed oligoclonal expansion, especially CD8+ Temra. Proton therapy kept repertoires fairly stable, unlike photons, which gained effector/memory cells. Authors raise, but do not show, better survival with proton therapy.

Sequencing was performed with immunoSEQ multiplex PCR; in TCRdb, only in-frame clones are kept and a portion is missing. The sample includes more than 20,000 clones, around four fifths seen only once; the top ten take roughly a quarter. The sequence was collected from a man between 35 and 55 years old with gastric cancer. The specimen was peripheral blood, collected from a patient treated with photon-based radiotherapy.

CDR3: CAWSPSFRSSYNSPLHF. The CDR3 region has the DNA TGTGCCTGGAGTCCGTCCTTCCGGAGCTCCTATAATTCACCCCTCCACTTT. The chain is built from TRBV30 and TRBJ1-6; D remains unclear. Trimming pared 2 bases from V and 0 bases from J, leaving 14 bases between. This CDR3 spans 17 amino acids. CDR1 GTSNPN and CDR2 SVGIG come from the germline V gene (reference sequence).